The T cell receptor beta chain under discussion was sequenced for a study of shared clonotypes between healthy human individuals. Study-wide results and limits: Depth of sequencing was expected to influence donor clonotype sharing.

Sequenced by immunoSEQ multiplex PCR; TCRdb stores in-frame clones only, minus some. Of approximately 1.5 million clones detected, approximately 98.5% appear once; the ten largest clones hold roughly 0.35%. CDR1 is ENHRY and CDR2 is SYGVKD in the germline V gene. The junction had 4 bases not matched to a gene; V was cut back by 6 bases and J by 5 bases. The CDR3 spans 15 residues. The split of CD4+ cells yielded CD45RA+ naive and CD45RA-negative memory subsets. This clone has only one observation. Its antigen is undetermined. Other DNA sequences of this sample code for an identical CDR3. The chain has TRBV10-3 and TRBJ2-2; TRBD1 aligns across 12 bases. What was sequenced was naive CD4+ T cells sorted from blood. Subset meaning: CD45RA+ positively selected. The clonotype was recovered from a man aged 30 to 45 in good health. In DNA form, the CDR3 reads TGTGCCATCAGGCCGGGACAGGGGGCGACCGGGGAGCTGTTTTTT. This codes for CAIRPGQGATGELFF.